A selection of T cell receptor beta chains follows, all from one sample in a study of T-cell reconstitution after alpha-beta-depleted transplantation in children. TCRdb itself ran the PCR reads through MiXCR, one entry per CDR3 protein. The data contain about 610,000 distinct CDR3 sequences, about 11% of them singletons. Source: PBMCs from the stem cell graft donor, taken from the stem cell graft. The receptor set was obtained from a human donor who donated a stem cell graft to a child with acute myeloid leukemia. Each CDR3 is given with its conserved first and last residue. A D gene is named only where the DNA matches it firmly. Some rows have no size entry. The others give once, few or many, or a class for an expanded clone.

V gene: TRBV9
clone size: few
J gene: TRBJ2-1
D gene: NA
CDR3 DNA: TGTGCCAGCAGCGTCGCGGCTACTGGGCATGAGCAGTTCTTC
CDR3 protein: CASSVAATGHEQFF

V gene: TRBV20-1
clone size: NA
J gene: TRBJ2-5
D gene: NA
CDR3 DNA: TGCAGTGCTCGAGGGGTAGGAGAGACCCAGTACTTC
CDR3 protein: CSARGVGETQYF

V gene: TRBV4-2
clone size: NA
J gene: TRBJ2-7
D gene: TRBD2
CDR3 DNA: TGTGCCAGCACCCGGACTAGCGGGAGGGGTCAGAGCTACGAGCAGTACTTC
CDR3 protein: CASTRTSGRGQSYEQYF

V gene: TRBV29-1
clone size: many
J gene: TRBJ2-2
D gene: TRBD2
CDR3 DNA: TGCAGCGTCGACCCCGGACTAGCGGGAGGACACGCCGGGGAGCTGTTTTTT
CDR3 protein: CSVDPGLAGGHAGELFF

V gene: TRBV27
clone size: many
J gene: TRBJ2-7
D gene: TRBD1
CDR3 DNA: TGTGCCAGCAGTTTTCTAGGAAGTGGGACAGGGGTCTACGAGCAGTACTTC
CDR3 protein: CASSFLGSGTGVYEQYF

V gene: TRBV15
clone size: many
J gene: TRBJ2-5
D gene: NA
CDR3 DNA: TGTGCCACCAGCAGAGAGGGGGACCTCCAAGAGACCCAGTACTTC
CDR3 protein: CATSREGDLQETQYF

V gene: TRBV19
clone size: NA
J gene: TRBJ2-7
D gene: NA
CDR3 DNA: TGTGCCAGTAGTGTCGGGGCAACCTACGAGCAGTACTTC
CDR3 protein: CASSVGATYEQYF

V gene: TRBV10-3
clone size: many
J gene: TRBJ2-3
D gene: TRBD2
CDR3 DNA: TGTGCCATCAGTGTTGGGGGACTAGCGGCAGATACGCAGTATTTT
CDR3 protein: CAISVGGLAADTQYF

V gene: TRBV29-1
clone size: NA
J gene: TRBJ2-2
D gene: TRBD2
CDR3 DNA: TGCAGCGGATCGGGGGGGGGCACCGGGGAGCTGTTTTTT
CDR3 protein: CSGSGGGTGELFF

V gene: TRBV14
clone size: NA
J gene: TRBJ2-2
D gene: NA
CDR3 DNA: TGTGCCAGCAGCCGTTACCCGTCGGTATCCGGGGAGCTGTTTTTT
CDR3 protein: CASSRYPSVSGELFF

V gene: TRBV28
clone size: NA
J gene: TRBJ2-5
D gene: NA
CDR3 DNA: TGTGCCAGCAGTTTATGGGATATCCGCGGGGAGACCCAGTACTTC
CDR3 protein: CASSLWDIRGETQYF

V gene: TRBV4-1
clone size: few
J gene: TRBJ2-1
D gene: TRBD1
CDR3 DNA: TGCGCCAGCAGCCAAGATCTGGGACAGGGACGAAGGGGTGCTGTGAGGAATGAGCAGTTCTTC
CDR3 protein: CASSQDLGQGRRGAVRNEQFF

V gene: TRBV7-2
clone size: NA
J gene: TRBJ1-4
D gene: NA
CDR3 DNA: TGTGCCAGCAGCCCCAACCCCAGGGAAACTAATGAAAAACTGTTTTTT
CDR3 protein: CASSPNPRETNEKLFF

V gene: TRBV29-1
clone size: many
J gene: TRBJ2-5
D gene: NA
CDR3 DNA: TGCAGCGTTTCCCGACGGCAGCTCCAGGAGACCCAGTACTTC
CDR3 protein: CSVSRRQLQETQYF

V gene: TRBV3-1
clone size: NA
J gene: TRBJ2-1
D gene: NA
CDR3 DNA: TGTGCCAGCAGCCAAGAGAGGGGCTCCACCTACAATGAGCAGTTCTTC
CDR3 protein: CASSQERGSTYNEQFF

V gene: TRBV6-5
clone size: few
J gene: TRBJ2-5
D gene: NA
CDR3 DNA: TGTGCCAGCGGCCCCCCTCAGGGGACCCAGTACTTC
CDR3 protein: CASGPPQGTQYF

V gene: TRBV20-1
clone size: NA
J gene: TRBJ1-1
D gene: NA
CDR3 DNA: TGCAGTGCTAGTTCGGTCAGTAAGAACACTGAAGCTTTCTTT
CDR3 protein: CSASSVSKNTEAFF

V gene: TRBV20-1
clone size: few
J gene: TRBJ2-7
D gene: TRBD2
CDR3 DNA: TGCAGTGCTAGAGTGGGGACTAGCGGGAGCCACGAGCAGTACTTC
CDR3 protein: CSARVGTSGSHEQYF

V gene: TRBV20-1
clone size: few
J gene: TRBJ2-1
D gene: NA
CDR3 DNA: TGCAGCCTCCGTGAAGGGACGGGGTCCTACAATGAGCAGTTCTTC
CDR3 protein: CSLREGTGSYNEQFF

V gene: TRBV12-3/TRBV12-4
clone size: few
J gene: TRBJ2-5
D gene: TRBD2
CDR3 DNA: TGTGCCAGCAGTTTGGGGGGAGGGGAAGAGACCCAGTACTTC
CDR3 protein: CASSLGGGEETQYF

V gene: TRBV5-1
clone size: many
J gene: TRBJ2-1
D gene: NA
CDR3 DNA: TGCGCCAGCAGCTCCAGCGGCGGGACATACAATGAGCAGTTCTTC
CDR3 protein: CASSSSGGTYNEQFF

V gene: TRBV20-1
clone size: NA
J gene: TRBJ2-3
D gene: TRBD1
CDR3 DNA: TGCAGTGTCCCCTTTGGGGGGACAGGGAGCCAAGATACGCAGTATTTT
CDR3 protein: CSVPFGGTGSQDTQYF

V gene: TRBV7-3
clone size: NA
J gene: TRBJ2-7
D gene: TRBD1
CDR3 DNA: TGTGCCAGCAGCCCCAGGGGGACAGGGCTCTACGAGCAGTACTTC
CDR3 protein: CASSPRGTGLYEQYF

V gene: TRBV29-1
clone size: few
J gene: TRBJ2-7
D gene: NA
CDR3 DNA: TGCAGCGGCACTAGGCTCAGGCTGACCTACGAGCAGTACTTC
CDR3 protein: CSGTRLRLTYEQYF

V gene: TRBV7-2
clone size: NA
J gene: TRBJ2-2
D gene: NA
CDR3 DNA: TGTGCCAGCGGCTACTTTGGCGGGGAGCTGTTTTTT
CDR3 protein: CASGYFGGELFF

V gene: TRBV7-7
clone size: many
J gene: TRBJ2-3
D gene: TRBD2
CDR3 DNA: TGTGCTAGCAGCCCGGGGCTAGCGGGAGGAGATACGCAGTATTTT
CDR3 protein: CASSPGLAGGDTQYF

V gene: TRBV7-2
clone size: many
J gene: TRBJ1-3
D gene: TRBD1
CDR3 DNA: TGTGCCAGCAGTTTACTTGGGGGACAGGGGGCTGGAAACACCATATATTTT
CDR3 protein: CASSLLGGQGAGNTIYF

V gene: TRBV20-1
clone size: NA
J gene: TRBJ2-3
D gene: TRBD2
CDR3 DNA: TGCAGTGCTAGAGAAGTCGGACTAGCCCATACGCAGTATTTT
CDR3 protein: CSAREVGLAHTQYF

V gene: TRBV7-3
clone size: NA
J gene: TRBJ2-3
D gene: NA
CDR3 DNA: TGTGCCAGCAGCCTGGGCCATGGAAATACGCAGTATTTT
CDR3 protein: CASSLGHGNTQYF